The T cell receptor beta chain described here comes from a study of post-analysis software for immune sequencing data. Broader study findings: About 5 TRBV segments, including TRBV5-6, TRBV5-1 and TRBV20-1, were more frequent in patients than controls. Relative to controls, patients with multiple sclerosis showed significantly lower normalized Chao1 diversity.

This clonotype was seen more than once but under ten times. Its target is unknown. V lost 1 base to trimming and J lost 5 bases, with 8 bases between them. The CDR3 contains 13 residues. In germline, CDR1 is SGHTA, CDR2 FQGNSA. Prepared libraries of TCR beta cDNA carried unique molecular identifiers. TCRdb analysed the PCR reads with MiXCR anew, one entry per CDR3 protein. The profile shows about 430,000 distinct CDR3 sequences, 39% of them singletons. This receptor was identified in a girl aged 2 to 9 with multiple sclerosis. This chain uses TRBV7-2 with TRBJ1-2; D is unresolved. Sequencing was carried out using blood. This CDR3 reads CASSLDSLYGYTF. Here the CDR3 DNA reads TGTGCCAGCAGCTTAGACAGCCTTTATGGCTACACCTTC.